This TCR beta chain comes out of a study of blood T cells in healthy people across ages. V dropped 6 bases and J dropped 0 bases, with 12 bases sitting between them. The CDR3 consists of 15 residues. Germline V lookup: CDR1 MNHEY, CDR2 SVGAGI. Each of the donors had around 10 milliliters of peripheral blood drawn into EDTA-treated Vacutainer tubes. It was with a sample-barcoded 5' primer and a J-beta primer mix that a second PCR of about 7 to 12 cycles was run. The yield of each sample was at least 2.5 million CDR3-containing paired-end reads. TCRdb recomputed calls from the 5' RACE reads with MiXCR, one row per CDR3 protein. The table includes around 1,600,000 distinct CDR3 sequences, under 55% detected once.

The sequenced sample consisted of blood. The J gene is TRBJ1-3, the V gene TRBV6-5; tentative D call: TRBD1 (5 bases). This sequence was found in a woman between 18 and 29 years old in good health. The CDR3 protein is CASRGRASSGNTIYF. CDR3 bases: TGTGCCAGCAGAGGCAGGGCCAGCTCTGGAAACACCATATATTTT.